These 27 T cell receptor beta chains originate from one sample sequenced in a study of cytomegalovirus exposure and HLA in healthy donors. PCR was performed using 60 Vbeta and 13 Jbeta primers. The repertoire was sequenced with immunoSEQ multiplex PCR; TCRdb's copy has only in-frame clones and lacks some. The sample consists of about 120,000 clones, approximately 80% of them appearing once. Sequenced material: PBMCs. The receptors come from a man in his forties or fifties in good health and CMV-seropositive.

This clone was recorded once. The CDR3 loop is CASSSLAGGSTDTQYF. CDR3 nucleotides: TGCGCCAGCAGCTCCCTAGCGGGGGGTTCCACAGATACGCAGTATTTT. V is TRBV5-1 and J is TRBJ2-3; TRBD2 matches at 11 bases. Germline V gene data show CDR1 as SGHRS and CDR2 as YFSETQ. The V gene end was trimmed by 3 bases and the J gene end by 2 bases; junction bases not matched to a gene: 5. The CDR3 has 16 amino acids.

This chain joins TRBV11-2 and TRBJ1-1, with D hard to call. This CDR3 has 13 amino acids. Trimming took off 8 bases at V and 4 bases at J, with 14 bases between the two ends. Germline CDR1 is SGHAT and CDR2 is FQNNGV. The CDR3 here is CASRLPGGTEAFF. CDR3 DNA: TGTGCCAGCCGCCTTCCGGGAGGCACTGAAGCTTTCTTT.

CDR3 region: CASSPGQGLSEQYF. The CDR3 coding sequence is TGCGCCAGCAGCCCGGGACAGGGCCTCTCCGAGCAGTACTTC. V is TRBV5-1 and J is TRBJ2-7, with 9 nucleotides matching TRBD1. V trimming: 4 bases; J trimming: 6 bases; junction bases outside the gene matches: 8. Germline V gives CDR1 SGHRS, CDR2 YFSETQ. The CDR3 has 14 amino acids.

The chain has TRBV28 and TRBJ1-6, with 11 bases that match TRBD1. The CDR3 is 14 amino acids. Looked up from germline, CDR1 is MDHEN and CDR2 is SYDVKM. The V segment lost 6 bases and the J segment 9 bases; nucleotides outside the gene matches: 4. The CDR3 region is CASRPGQGVSPLHF. CDR3 nucleotide sequence: TGTGCCAGCAGACCGGGACAGGGGGTTTCACCCCTCCACTTT.

The gene calls are TRBV9 and TRBJ2-2; tentative D call: TRBD2 (5 bases). Germline lookup yields CDR1 SGDLS and CDR2 YYNGEE. V lost 4 bases to trimming and J lost 5 bases, with 12 bases between them. The CDR3 totals 14 residues. The CDR3 sequence is CASSQGRGTGELFF. For the CDR3, the DNA is TGTGCCAGCAGCCAAGGACGGGGTACCGGGGAGCTGTTTTTT.

The V call is TRBV9, the J call TRBJ2-7; maybe TRBD1 (5 bases). The CDR3 contains 16 residues. With 7 bases removed from V and 4 bases from J, the gap between germline ends came to 24 bases. CDR1 and CDR2 (germline): SGDLS, YYNGEE. This CDR3 reads CASDPGPAGHQYEQYF. In DNA form, the CDR3 reads TGTGCCAGCGATCCCGGACCGGCAGGGCACCAATACGAGCAGTACTTC. Using reference TRBV9 and TRBJ2-7 for the parts outside the CDR3, the full variable domain is DSGVTQTPKHLITATGQRVTLRCSPRSGDLSVYWYQQSLDQGLQFLIQYYNGEERAKGNILERFSAQQFPDLHSELNLSSLELGDSALYFCASDPGPAGHQYEQYFGPGTRLTVT.

The chain couples TRBV2 to TRBJ1-2; a possible D gene is TRBD1 (5 bases). CDR3 length equals 18 residues. CDR1 and CDR2 from the germline V gene are SNHLY and FYNNEI. V was trimmed by 8 bases and J by 3 bases, leaving 28 bases between them. The DNA for the CDR3 is TGTGCCAGCTTGGTGCACGGGTTATCAGGGAGGCTCGACTATGGCTACACCTTC. It codes for CASLVHGLSGRLDYGYTF.

The rearrangement joins TRBV9 to TRBJ2-5; the D gene is possibly TRBD1 (5 bases). From germline, CDR1 is SGDLS and CDR2 YYNGEE. CDR3 size: 15 residues. V was clipped by 0 bases and J by 1 base, with 10 bases between them. CDR3 DNA: TGTGCCAGCAGCGTAGTAGGACACTTCCAAGAGACCCAGTACTTC. This gives the protein CASSVVGHFQETQYF.

This clone showed up just a few times. The chain combines TRBV7-2 with TRBJ2-2, with TRBD1 identical over 9 bases. Germline V gene data show CDR1 as SGHTA and CDR2 as FQGNSA. This CDR3 contains 16 residues. V trimming: 0 bases; J trimming: 4 bases; junction bases outside the gene matches: 3. In nucleotides, the CDR3 is TGTGCCAGCAGCTTAGCACAGGGGGCGATCACCGGGGAGCTGTTTTTT. Residues: CASSLAQGAITGELFF.

The chain carries TRBV10-3 and TRBJ2-3; no firm D call. The CDR3 spans 13 residues. Trimming stripped 2 bases from V and 9 bases from J, with 12 bases between. Per germline, CDR1 ENHRY and CDR2 SYGVKD. The CDR3 DNA reads TGTGCCATCAGTGAGCTCACTACCCAGACGCAGTATTTT. Translated: CAISELTTQTQYF.

This clone was recorded a few times. CDR3 nucleotides: TGTGCCAGCAGCTCCACAGGGGTTGGCACTGAAGCTTTCTTT. Translated: CASSSTGVGTEAFF. The genes are TRBV7-9 and TRBJ1-1; 7 bases map to TRBD1. There are 14 residues in the CDR3. V lost 4 bases, J lost 4 bases, and 6 bases stayed unmatched. Germline CDR1 is SEHNR and CDR2 is FQNEAQ (reference sequence).

This clone was picked up one time. The V call is TRBV27, the J call TRBJ2-3; TRBD1 agrees at 7 bases. Trimming cost V 10 bases and J 0 bases; bases outside gene matches: 10. The CDR3 contains 15 residues. Germline V lookup: CDR1 MNHEY, CDR2 SMNVEV (reference sequence). In DNA, the CDR3 is TGTGCCACCAGGTTCAGGGGGTTAAGCACAGATACGCAGTATTTT. This encodes CATRFRGLSTDTQYF.

The sample holds one count of this clone. V usage is TRBV4-3 and J usage is TRBJ2-5; D call uncertain. The J call may be incorrect, as the DNA end agrees better with TRBJ2-7. CDR3 length: 14 residues. Germline V CDR1 and CDR2: LGHNA, YSLEER. CDR3 amino acids: CASSQGISSYEQYF. CDR3 nucleotides: TGCGCCAGCAGCCAAGGTATTAGCTCCTACGAGCAGTACTTC.

This clone was picked up a small number of times. The chain recombines TRBV19 with TRBJ2-3, with TRBD1 matching over 7 bases. V shed 4 bases, J shed 14 bases, and the junction held 9 bases outside the gene matches. Germline V CDR1 and CDR2: LNHDA, SQIVND (reference sequence). CDR3 length: 12 amino acids. CDR3 nucleotide sequence: TGTGCCAGTAGTACACAGGGGCGGACGATGTATTTT. Encoded protein: CASSTQGRTMYF.

The chain combines TRBV9 with TRBJ2-1; D possibly corresponds to TRBD1 (5 bases). The CDR3 sequence is 15 residues long. Per the germline V gene, CDR1 is SGDLS and CDR2 is YYNGEE. Trimming shortened V by 4 bases and J by 4 bases, and 15 bases separated the two germline ends. CDR3 amino acids: CASSIRDGPYNEQFF. CDR3 sequence (DNA): TGTGCCAGCAGCATCAGGGATGGGCCTTACAATGAGCAGTTCTTC.

The V call is TRBV7-2, the J call TRBJ1-6; D is possibly TRBD1 (5 bases). CDR1 is SGHTA, CDR2 FQGNSA, per germline. The CDR3 runs to 15 residues. V was shortened by 3 bases and J by 8 bases, with 14 bases between the two germline ends. This CDR3 is CASSFNRGGDSPLHF. In DNA form, the CDR3 reads TGTGCCAGCAGCTTCAATCGGGGGGGTGATTCACCCCTCCACTTT.

V usage is TRBV2 and J usage is TRBJ2-1, with 7 bases matching TRBD2. The V segment lost 11 bases and the J segment 4 bases; nucleotides outside the gene matches: 5. The CDR3 length is 12 residues. Germline V CDR1 and CDR2: SNHLY, FYNNEI. The CDR3 sequence is CAWGGVYNEQFF. CDR3 sequence (DNA): TGTGCCTGGGGGGGGGTATACAATGAGCAGTTCTTC.

J is TRBJ1-2 and V is TRBV4-3, with D uncertain. The germline CDR1 and CDR2 sequences are LGHNA and YSLEER. Between the trimmed V and J ends, which lost 1 base and 1 base, there was a span of 13 bases. The CDR3 sequence is 16 residues long. CDR3 coding DNA: TGCGCCAGCAGCCAAGTTTTGGCACCTGGTAACTATGGCTACACCTTC. Its translation: CASSQVLAPGNYGYTF.

V gene TRBV5-1 combines with J gene TRBJ2-3; weak D call: TRBD2 (5 bases). Trimming took off 0 bases at V and 1 base at J, with 12 bases between the two ends. From germline, CDR1 is SGHRS and CDR2 YFSETQ. The length of the CDR3 is 16 residues. The CDR3 loop reads CASSLGTFLGTDTQYF. DNA for the CDR3: TGCGCCAGCAGCTTGGGGACTTTTTTAGGCACAGATACGCAGTATTTT.

The genes are TRBV5-1 and TRBJ2-7, with 7 bases identical to TRBD2. The germline CDR1 and CDR2 sequences are SGHRS and YFSETQ. V gave up 6 bases and J gave up 3 bases; unmatched junction bases: 9. The CDR3 is made up of 14 amino acids. The CDR3 nucleotides are TGCGCCAGCACTCCCAGCGGGGCCTACTACGAGCAGTACTTC. This sequence encodes CASTPSGAYYEQYF.

The rearrangement uses TRBV15 and TRBJ2-3; 8 positions agree with TRBD1. J gave up 5 bases and V 6 bases, and 7 bases lay outside the gene matches. Germline CDR1 LNHNV, CDR2 YYDKDF (reference sequence). The CDR3 sequence is 14 residues long. The CDR3 is CATRRDRSGDTQYF. In DNA form, the CDR3 reads TGTGCCACCAGACGGGACAGGTCGGGAGATACGCAGTATTTT. The complete variable domain, with remaining parts taken from reference TRBV15 and TRBJ2-3, reads DAMVIQNPRYQVTQFGKPVTLSCSQTLNHNVMYWYQQKSSQAPKLLFHYYDKDFNNEADTPDNFQSRRPNTSFCFLDIRSPGLGDTAMYLCATRRDRSGDTQYFGPGTRLTVL.

In nucleotides, the CDR3 is TGTGCCAGAAGCCCGGACAGGAGGAATGAAAAACTGTTTTTT. Translation: CARSPDRRNEKLFF. The chain links TRBV5-3 to TRBJ1-4, with 7 bases matching TRBD1. TRBV5-3 is noted as an ORF with a role that remains uncertain. V was pared by 4 bases and J by 5 bases, with 5 bases of the junction left unmatched. This CDR3 region has 14 residues.

This sequence joins TRBV10-3 and TRBJ2-7, with D tentatively TRBD2 (5 bases). The CDR3 totals 11 residues. CDR1 is ENHRY, CDR2 SYGVKD, per germline. The V gene lost 6 bases and the J gene lost 2 bases, with 5 bases spanning the gap. The CDR3: CAIRGAYEQYF. CDR3 sequence (DNA): TGTGCCATCAGGGGAGCCTACGAGCAGTACTTC.

The chain carries TRBV27 and TRBJ2-4; 8 bases map to TRBD1. V was pared by 5 bases and J by 7 bases, with 10 bases of the junction left unmatched. Germline-derived CDR1 and CDR2 are MNHEY and SMNVEV (reference sequence). This CDR3 has 15 amino acids. The CDR3 sequence is CASSLDRGAGNIQYF. In DNA form, the CDR3 reads TGTGCCAGCAGTCTCGACAGGGGCGCGGGGAACATTCAGTACTTC.

The chain is built from TRBV15 and TRBJ2-2, with TRBD2 identical over 8 bases. The CDR3 consists of 17 residues. The germline V gene has CDR1 LNHNV and CDR2 YYDKDF (reference sequence). J gave up 2 bases and V 2 bases, and 7 bases lay outside the gene matches. The CDR3 region is CATSRPSGGRNTGELFF. The CDR3 bases are TGTGCCACCAGCAGACCGAGCGGGGGCCGTAACACCGGGGAGCTGTTTTTT.

This sequence joins TRBV27 and TRBJ1-5, with D possibly TRBD1 on 6 matching bases. Deletions cut 7 bases from V and 5 bases from J, with 15 bases between. The CDR3 contains 14 residues. CDR1 is MNHEY, CDR2 SMNVEV, per germline (reference sequence). The chain's CDR3 is CASKKQGKDQPQHF. In DNA form, the CDR3 reads TGTGCCAGCAAGAAGCAGGGGAAAGATCAGCCCCAGCATTTT.

This chain links TRBV15 with TRBJ2-5; weak D call: TRBD2 (6 bases). Germline CDR1 LNHNV, CDR2 YYDKDF (reference sequence). The CDR3 length is 17 residues. With 5 bases removed from V and 5 bases from J, the gap between germline ends came to 24 bases. CDR3 nucleotide sequence: TGTGCCACCAGCGGGGCCGGCTTGACTAGTCACCTGGAGACCCAGTACTTC. Amino acid sequence: CATSGAGLTSHLETQYF.